This entry is about one T cell receptor (beta chain). This sample was included in a study of blood T cell repertoires in COVID-19. TCRdb's copy holds only in-frame clones and misses some; the assay was immunoSEQ multiplex PCR. Here the sample spans roughly 140,000 clones, about 85% being singletons. This clonotype was sampled from a human donor in a cohort sampled during active COVID-19. Sequencing was performed on peripheral blood.

Here the CDR3 reads CASSLGGGGTDTQYF. CDR3 nucleotides: TGTGCCAGCAGCTTAGGCGGGGGCGGCACAGATACGCAGTATTTT. The rearrangement links TRBV7-9 to TRBJ2-3; the D gene is possibly TRBD2 (7 bases). Per the germline V gene, CDR1 is SEHNR and CDR2 is FQNEAQ (reference sequence). The CDR3 consists of 15 residues. The V gene lost 1 base and the J gene lost 1 base, with 9 bases spanning the gap.